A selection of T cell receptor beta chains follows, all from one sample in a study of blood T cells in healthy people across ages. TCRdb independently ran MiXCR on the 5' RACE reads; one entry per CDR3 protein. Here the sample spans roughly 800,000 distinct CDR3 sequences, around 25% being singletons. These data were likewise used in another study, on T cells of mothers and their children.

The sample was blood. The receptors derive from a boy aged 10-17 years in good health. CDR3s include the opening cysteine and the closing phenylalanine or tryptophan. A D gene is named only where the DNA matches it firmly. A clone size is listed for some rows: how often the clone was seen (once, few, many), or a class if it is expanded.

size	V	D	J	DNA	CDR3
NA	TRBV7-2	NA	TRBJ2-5	TGTGCCAGCAGCTTATTAGGGGGGGAGGGAGAGACCCAGTACTTC	CASSLLGGEGETQYF
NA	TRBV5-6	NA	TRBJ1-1	TGTGCCAGCACAGGGGACACTGAAGCTTTCTTT	CASTGDTEAFF
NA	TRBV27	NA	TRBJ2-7	TGTGCCAGCAGTTTATCACGAACTACGCCTTCCTACGAGCAGTACTTC	CASSLSRTTPSYEQYF
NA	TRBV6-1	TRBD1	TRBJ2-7	TGTGCCAGCAGAAAACTCTCCGGGACAGGCAGCTACGAGCAGTACTTC	CASRKLSGTGSYEQYF
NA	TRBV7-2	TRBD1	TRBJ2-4	TGTGCCAGCAGCTTGGACAGGGTGCTGGCCAAAAACATTCAGTACTTC	CASSLDRVLAKNIQYF
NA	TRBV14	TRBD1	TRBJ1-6	TGTGCCAGCAGCCTGGACAGGGTTAATTCACCCCTCCACTTT	CASSLDRVNSPLHF
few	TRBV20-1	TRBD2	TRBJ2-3	TGCAGTGCCCCCGACACTAGCGGGATCGCAGATACGCAGTATTTT	CSAPDTSGIADTQYF
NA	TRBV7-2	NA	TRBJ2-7	TGTGCCAGCAGCCACCGACAGCGAGCCTACGAGCAGTACTTC	CASSHRQRAYEQYF
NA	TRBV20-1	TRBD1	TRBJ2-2	TGCAGTGCCGGGACAGTGAACACCGGGGAGCTGTTTTTT	CSAGTVNTGELFF
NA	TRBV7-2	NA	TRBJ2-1	TGTGCCAGCAGTAATGGGACCCGTGAATTCTTC	CASSNGTREFF
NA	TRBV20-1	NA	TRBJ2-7	TGCAGTGCTTGGGACGGCGCCTTCTCCTACGAGCAGTACTTC	CSAWDGAFSYEQYF
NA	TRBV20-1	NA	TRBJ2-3	TGCAGTGCTAGAGATTGGTACATAGCAGGCACAGATACGCAGTATTTT	CSARDWYIAGTDTQYF
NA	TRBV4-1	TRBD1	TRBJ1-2	TGCGCCAGCAGCACCCACCGGGACAGTAACTATGGCTACACCTTC	CASSTHRDSNYGYTF
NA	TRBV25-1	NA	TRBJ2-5	TGTGCCAGCAGTGCTCCCAACCGCCAAGAGACCCAGTACTTC	CASSAPNRQETQYF
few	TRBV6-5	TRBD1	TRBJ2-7	TGTGCCAGCAGCCTTCGATGGGACAGTGCCTACGAGCAGTACTTC	CASSLRWDSAYEQYF
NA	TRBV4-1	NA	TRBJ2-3	TGCGCCAGCAGGCTAGCCGATACGCAGTATTTT	CASRLADTQYF
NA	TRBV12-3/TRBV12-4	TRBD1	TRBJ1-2	TGTGCCAGCAGTCCGACTTATGGACAGGTTTTAAACTATGGCTACACCTTC	CASSPTYGQVLNYGYTF
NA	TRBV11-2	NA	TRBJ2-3	TGTGCCAGCAGCTTAGGGAGGGTCCCAACAGATACGCAGTATTTT	CASSLGRVPTDTQYF
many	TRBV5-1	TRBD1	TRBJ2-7	TGCGCCAGCAGCTCCGGGACAGGGACCTACGAGCAGTACTTC	CASSSGTGTYEQYF
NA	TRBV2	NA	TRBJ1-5	TGTGCCAGCTCTTGGGGGAGGGACCAGCCCCAGCATTTT	CASSWGRDQPQHF
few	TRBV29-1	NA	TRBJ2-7	TGCAGCGTCTTGTGGGGGAGTAAGGGGGGATACGAGCAGTACTTC	CSVLWGSKGGYEQYF
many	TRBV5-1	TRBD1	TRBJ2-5	TGCGCCAGCAGCTTGGAGACAGGGGTCCCAGTAAAGACCCAGTACTTC	CASSLETGVPVKTQYF
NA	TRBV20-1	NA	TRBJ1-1	TGCAGTGCGCTCTCCGGGGGCACTGAAGCTTTCTTT	CSALSGGTEAFF
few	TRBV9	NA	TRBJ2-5	TGTGCCAGCAGCGTAGAACTACAAGAGACCCAGTACTTC	CASSVELQETQYF
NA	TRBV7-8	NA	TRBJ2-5	TGTGCCAGCAGCTTTACGCCGGCAGGGCTAGACGAGACCCAGTACTTC	CASSFTPAGLDETQYF
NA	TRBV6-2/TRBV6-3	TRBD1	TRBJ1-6	TGTGCCAGCAGATCGGGACAGTTCTCCTATAATTCACCCCTCCACTTT	CASRSGQFSYNSPLHF
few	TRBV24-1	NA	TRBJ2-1	TGTGCCACCAATGACCCCAGGACACAGGGACCCAATGAGCAGTTCTTC	CATNDPRTQGPNEQFF
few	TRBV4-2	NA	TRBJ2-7	TGTGCCAGCAGCCACGCGGACCCGACCTACGAGCAGTACTTC	CASSHADPTYEQYF
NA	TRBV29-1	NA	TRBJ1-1	TGCAGCGTTGACCTGGCCATACCAGGGGAGACTGAAGCTTTCTTT	CSVDLAIPGETEAFF
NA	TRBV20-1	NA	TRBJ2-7	TGCAGTGCTCCCTCTGTGTTATCCTACGAGCAGTACTTC	CSAPSVLSYEQYF
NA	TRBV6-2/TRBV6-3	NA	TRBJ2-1	TGTGCCAGCAGTTACTCGAATGGTCCGGGGCGGGGACAGTTCTTC	CASSYSNGPGRGQFF
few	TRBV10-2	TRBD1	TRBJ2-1	TGCGCCAGCGGCTTCGATGGGGCTACAGGGGGCAATGAGCAGTTCTTC	CASGFDGATGGNEQFF
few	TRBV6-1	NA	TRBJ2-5	TGTGCCAGCAGTGGGGGTCTGGCGGCCCAAGAGACCCAGTACTTC	CASSGGLAAQETQYF
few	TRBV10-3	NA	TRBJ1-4	TGTGCCATCAGTGGCCCACCCGGGACAACAACTAATGAAAAACTGTTTTTT	CAISGPPGTTTNEKLFF
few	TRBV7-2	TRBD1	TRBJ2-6	TGTGCCAGCAGTTCCGGGACAGGGGCCTCTGGGGCCAACGTCCTGACTTTC	CASSSGTGASGANVLTF
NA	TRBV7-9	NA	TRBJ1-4	TGTGCCAGCAGCTCCTCCGACGTTCCACAGACTAATGAAAAACTGTTTTTT	CASSSSDVPQTNEKLFF
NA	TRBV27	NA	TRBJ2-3	TGTGCCAGCAGTTTATCGTTGGCAGTGGGCGATACGCAGTATTTT	CASSLSLAVGDTQYF
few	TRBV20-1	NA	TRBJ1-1	TGCAGTGCTAGAGTCAGGGACACTGAAGCTTTCTTT	CSARVRDTEAFF
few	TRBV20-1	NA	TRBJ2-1	TGCAGTGCTAGAGTGGGGGCGGGGATCGGCTACAATGAGCAGTTCTTC	CSARVGAGIGYNEQFF
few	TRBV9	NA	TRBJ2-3	TGTGCCAGCAGCGTAGAACGCAGGGCCACGGACCCCGAGGCAGATACGCAGTATTTT	CASSVERRATDPEADTQYF
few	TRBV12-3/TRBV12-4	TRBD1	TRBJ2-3	TGTGCCAGCAGCCTGACAGGGGGTAATACGCAGTATTTT	CASSLTGGNTQYF
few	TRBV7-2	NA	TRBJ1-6	TGTGCCAGCAGCCCACAACCTACAGGGTATAATTCACCCCTCCACTTT	CASSPQPTGYNSPLHF
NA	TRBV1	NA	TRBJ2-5	TGCACCAGCAGCCAAGCGGGGGGGCTCGGAGAAGAGACCCAGTACTTC	CTSSQAGGLGEETQYF
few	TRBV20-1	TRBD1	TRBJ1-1	TGCAGTGCTCCGACCCGACAGGGAAAGAAAGGTGAAGCTTTCTTT	CSAPTRQGKKGEAFF
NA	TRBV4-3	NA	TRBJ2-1	TGCGCCAGCAGCCAAGATATAACAGGAGGGGTAGAGCAGTTCTTC	CASSQDITGGVEQFF
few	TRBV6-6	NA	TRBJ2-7	TGTGCCAGCAGTTACTCGACGGGCAGGGCGGTGGAGCAGTACTTC	CASSYSTGRAVEQYF
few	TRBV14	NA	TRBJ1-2	TGTGCCAGCAGCCAAGGCACGGGGCCCTATGGCTACACCTTC	CASSQGTGPYGYTF
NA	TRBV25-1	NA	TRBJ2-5	TGTGCCAGCAGTGAAATCAAAACTACACAAGAGACCCAGTACTTC	CASSEIKTTQETQYF
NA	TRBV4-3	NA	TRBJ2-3	TGCGCCAGCAGCCCTCAGAGCGGGAGCACAGATACGCAGTATTTT	CASSPQSGSTDTQYF
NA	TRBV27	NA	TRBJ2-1	TGTGCCAGCAGTTTATCGGGCCATGAGCAGTTCTTC	CASSLSGHEQFF
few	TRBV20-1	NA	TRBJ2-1	TGCAGTGCCCGGTTTTACGAAAATGAGCAGTTCTTC	CSARFYENEQFF
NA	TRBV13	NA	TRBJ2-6	TGTGCCAGCAGCTACAGGGTATATTCTGGGGCCAACGTCCTGACTTTC	CASSYRVYSGANVLTF